These 10 T cell receptor beta chains were all obtained from the same sample, sequenced in a study of human T cells and chemical hapten exposure. TCRdb processed the RACE reads anew with MiXCR; each CDR3 protein has one entry. Counted here are tens of thousands of distinct CDR3 sequences, 7.5% to 10% occurring once; the ten biggest clones make up 1.5% to 2%. Time point denoted: patch test 2, 6 weeks after DPC sensitization. Sample treatment: therapeutic diphenylcyclopropenone sensitization with weekly scalp DPC. The material was whole blood, obtained in connection with sensitization to the hapten diphenylcyclopropenone (DPC). The receptors here all came from a woman aged 45-60 years with alopecia areata. Some clones in this sample may be carry-over from other donors' samples.

This clonotype was detected only a few times. V and J are TRBV12-3 or TRBV12-4 and TRBJ1-1, with D perhaps matching TRBD1 (6 bases). With 6 bases removed from V and 7 bases from J, the gap between germline ends came to 21 bases. This CDR3 spans 15 amino acids. Written as DNA, the CDR3 is TGTGCCAGCAGCCCCTCTGCGGGGGGGCGTAGTGAAGCTTTCTTT. It is translated as CASSPSAGGRSEAFF.

The CDR3 DNA follows: TGTGCCAGCAGTGAAGGTGGGACAGGAGCATACGAGCAGTACTTC. Translating gives CASSEGGTGAYEQYF. This rearrangement joins TRBV6-1 to TRBJ2-7; 8 positions agree with TRBD1. J was trimmed by 4 bases and V by 1 base; bases with no gene match: 6. Germline V lookup: CDR1 MNHNS, CDR2 SASEGT. The CDR3 totals 15 residues.

This clonotype occurred many times. V and J are TRBV5-1 and TRBJ2-4; TRBD1 aligns across 11 bases. This CDR3 is 14 amino acids long. The junction had 3 bases not matched to a gene; V was cut back by 4 bases and J by 6 bases. Germline CDR1 is SGHRS and CDR2 is YFSETQ. The CDR3 DNA reads as TGCGCCAGCAGCCACGGACAGGGGGCAAACATTCAGTACTTC. Its translation is CASSHGQGANIQYF.

This clonotype was recorded many times. The chain carries TRBV10-1 and TRBJ2-7; tentatively, D is TRBD1 (5 bases). CDR1 and CDR2 (germline): WNHNN, SYGVQD (reference sequence). The length of the CDR3 is 13 residues. Between the trimmed V and J ends, which lost 7 bases and 5 bases, there was a span of 15 bases. In DNA form, the CDR3 reads TGCGCCAGCAATCCAGGGTCTCTCGACGAGCAGTACTTC. Its protein product is CASNPGSLDEQYF.

DNA for the CDR3: TGTGCCAGCAGCCAATCGGCAGGAGGGGCTTTCTTT. This translates into CASSQSAGGAFF. The rearrangement uses TRBV16 and TRBJ1-1, with unresolved D. The V end lost 0 bases, the J end lost 11 bases, and 10 bases lay between the germline ends. CDR3 length equals 12 residues. Germline assignment: CDR1 KGHSY and CDR2 FQNENV.

This chain connects TRBV27 to TRBJ2-7; TRBD1 matches 7 bases. The length of the CDR3 is 12 residues. The V gene's germline CDR1 is MNHEY and CDR2 SMNVEV (reference sequence). The J segment lost 6 bases and the V segment lost 4 bases, leaving 3 bases of the junction unmatched. Here the CDR3 DNA reads TGTGCCAGCAGTTCGACAGGGTTCGAGCAGTACTTC. Translating it yields CASSSTGFEQYF.

A few counts support this clonotype. V and J are TRBV7-2 and TRBJ1-1, with a weak D call TRBD1 (5 bases). With 6 bases removed from V and 5 bases from J, the gap between germline ends came to 16 bases. CDR1 is SGHTA and CDR2 is FQGNSA in the germline V gene. CDR3 length: 14 amino acids. The CDR3 DNA reads as TGTGCCAGCAGTCGGGACCCACAGCGGACTGAAGCTTTCTTT. Translated: CASSRDPQRTEAFF.

The chain joins TRBV29-1 to TRBJ2-7; D remains ambiguous. Per the germline V gene, CDR1 is SQVTM and CDR2 is ANQGSEA. V was clipped by 6 bases and J by 0 bases, with 15 bases between them. This CDR3 is 14 amino acids long. CDR3 in amino acids: CSVRRLPPSYEQYF. CDR3 nucleotide sequence: TGCAGCGTCAGGAGACTCCCGCCCTCCTACGAGCAGTACTTC.

This clonotype has just a few counts. V gene TRBV20-1 combines with J gene TRBJ2-7, with a possible D match to TRBD2 (6 bases). The CDR3 runs to 15 residues. Germline lookup yields CDR1 DFQATT and CDR2 SNEGSKA (reference sequence). With 1 base removed from V and 1 base from J, the gap between germline ends came to 14 bases. In DNA, the CDR3 is TGCAGTGCTAGAGCCCCTAGCGAGAGATCCTACGAGCAGTACTTC. It specifies CSARAPSERSYEQYF.

This clonotype was seen only a few times. This rearrangement joins TRBV28 to TRBJ1-6; D may be TRBD1 (5 bases). The CDR3 consists of 14 residues. Germline V gene lookup returns CDR1 MDHEN and CDR2 SYDVKM. The V gene lost 7 bases and the J gene lost 7 bases, with 14 bases spanning the gap. The DNA for the CDR3 is TGTGCCAGCAAACCTACAGGCCAAAATTCACCCCTCCACTTT. This sequence encodes CASKPTGQNSPLHF. Combining the CDR3 with reference TRBV28 and TRBJ1-6 gives the whole variable domain DVKVTQSSRYLVKRTGEKVFLECVQDMDHENMFWYRQDPGLGLRLIYFSYDVKMKEKGDIPEGYSVSREKKERFSLILESASTNQTSMYLCASKPTGQNSPLHFGNGTRLTVT.